These 14 T cell receptor beta chains came from one sample sequenced in a study of blood T cell repertoires in COVID-19. This table comes from immunoSEQ multiplex PCR, and its TCRdb copy is limited to in-frame clones, with some not included. The sample consists of 100,000 to 150,000 clones, less than 90% of them appearing once. Sequencing was performed on peripheral blood. These receptors were taken from a woman older than 75 with acute or convalescent COVID-19.

This rearrangement joins TRBV19 to TRBJ1-6; 7 bases fit TRBD1. The CDR3 runs 15 residues. V shed 4 bases, J shed 6 bases, and the junction held 6 bases outside the gene matches. Germline lookup yields CDR1 LNHDA and CDR2 SQIVND (reference sequence). The CDR3 spells CASSTWDRSNSPLHF. CDR3 bases: TGTGCCAGTAGTACCTGGGACAGAAGTAATTCACCCCTCCACTTT.

The CDR3 sequence is CASSYRDGYTF. The CDR3 DNA sequence: TGTGCCAGCAGTTACAGGGACGGCTACACCTTC. The chain recombines TRBV28 with TRBJ1-2; D possibly corresponds to TRBD1 (6 bases). Per the germline V gene, CDR1 is MDHEN and CDR2 is SYDVKM. V dropped 4 bases and J dropped 8 bases, with 8 bases sitting between them. This CDR3 is built from 11 residues.

The J gene is TRBJ1-3, the V gene TRBV5-1; 7 bases are a match to TRBD1. The junction had 5 bases not matched to a gene; V was cut back by 2 bases and J by 0 bases. The CDR3 consists of 16 residues. Looked up from germline, CDR1 is SGHRS and CDR2 is YFSETQ. The CDR3 sequence: CASSFIPGGSGNTIYF. CDR3 bases: TGCGCCAGCAGCTTTATTCCAGGGGGCTCTGGAAACACCATATATTTT.

The V call is TRBV5-1, the J call TRBJ2-2, with 7 bases that match TRBD2. The CDR3 sequence is 15 residues long. V lost 3 bases and J lost 6; bases outside the gene matches: 8. Germline V CDR1 and CDR2: SGHRS, YFSETQ. Here the CDR3 DNA reads TGCGCCAGCAGCTCCCCCGGGGGGAGCGCCGGGGAGCTGTTTTTT. This sequence encodes CASSSPGGSAGELFF. The entire variable domain, with the rest obtained from reference TRBV5-1 and TRBJ2-2, is as follows: KAGVTQTPRYLIKTRGQQVTLSCSPISGHRSVSWYQQTPGQGLQFLFEYFSETQRNKGNFPGRFSGRQFSNSRSEMNVSTLELGDSALYLCASSSPGGSAGELFFGEGSRLTVL.

This clone was detected only once. The rearrangement uses TRBV5-1 and TRBJ2-5, with 11 bases fitting TRBD2. With 2 bases clipped from V and 3 bases from J, the junction kept 3 bases outside the gene matches. The CDR3 sequence is 15 residues long. From germline, CDR1 is SGHRS and CDR2 YFSETQ. CDR3 region: CASSFSGGAEETQYF. CDR3 bases: TGCGCCAGCAGCTTTAGCGGGGGGGCCGAAGAGACCCAGTACTTC.

The V gene is TRBV7-9, the J gene TRBJ1-6; 7 bases are a match to TRBD1. The CDR3 contains 15 residues. The junction had 7 bases not matched to a gene; V was cut back by 2 bases and J by 9 bases. Per the germline V gene, CDR1 is SEHNR and CDR2 is FQNEAQ (reference sequence). This CDR3 reads CASSLLGQGGSPLHF. The CDR3 bases are TGTGCCAGCAGCTTACTGGGGCAGGGGGGTTCACCCCTCCACTTT.

This clone was detected a few times. The chain is built from TRBV10-3 and TRBJ1-6; D unresolved. Trimming shortened V by 1 base and J by 9 bases, and 7 bases separated the two germline ends. Per the germline V gene, CDR1 is ENHRY and CDR2 is SYGVKD. The CDR3 totals 13 residues. The CDR3 DNA reads as TGTGCCATCAGTGAGTTTCTTCCTTCACCCCTCCACTTT. It encodes CAISEFLPSPLHF.

This clone was detected ten times or more. The V call is TRBV19, the J call TRBJ1-1; D is unclear. V was cut by 3 bases and J by 0 bases, with 5 bases left in between. This CDR3 is built from 13 residues. The germline V gene encodes CDR1 LNHDA and CDR2 SQIVND (reference sequence). The CDR3 region is CASSINMNTEAFF. The CDR3 nucleotides are TGTGCCAGTAGTATTAATATGAACACTGAAGCTTTCTTT.

The CDR3 is CASSPGTANYGYTF. The DNA for the CDR3 is TGTGCCAGTAGTCCCGGGACAGCTAACTATGGCTACACCTTC. V gene TRBV19 combines with J gene TRBJ1-2, with TRBD1 matching 7 bases. Per germline, CDR1 LNHDA and CDR2 SQIVND (reference sequence). Losses at the gene ends were 5 bases for V and 0 bases for J; bases not matched to a gene: 3. There are 14 residues in the CDR3.

The V gene is TRBV29-1, the J gene TRBJ1-1, with D perhaps matching TRBD1 (5 bases). Looked up from germline, CDR1 is SQVTM and CDR2 is ANQGSEA. The CDR3 runs to 14 residues. V was trimmed by 8 bases and J by 2 bases, leaving 18 bases between them. CDR3 sequence (DNA): TGCAGCCTTACCCGCGGGGGAATAAACACTGAAGCTTTCTTT. This codes for CSLTRGGINTEAFF. Full variable domain (rest looked up from reference TRBV29-1 and TRBJ1-1): SAVISQKPSRDICQRGTSLTIQCQVDSQVTMMFWYRQQPGQSLTLIATANQGSEATYESGFVIDKFPISRPNLTFSTLTVSNMSPEDSSIYLCSLTRGGINTEAFFGQGTRLTVV.

The chain links TRBV29-1 to TRBJ2-5; 7 bases agree with TRBD1. Germline CDR1 is SQVTM and CDR2 is ANQGSEA. V lost 7 bases to trimming and J lost 5 bases; unmatched junction nucleotides: 13. CDR3 length: 14 residues. The CDR3 reads CSGTYRGLAETQYF. CDR3 DNA sequence: TGCAGCGGCACGTATAGGGGGCTTGCGGAGACCCAGTACTTC.

Remarks on this clone: The same CDR3 is also encoded by other DNA sequences in this sample. This chain connects TRBV5-1 to TRBJ1-1; no clear D. The germline V gene has CDR1 SGHRS and CDR2 YFSETQ. The CDR3 spans 12 residues. V was shortened by 2 bases and J by 5 bases, with 7 bases between the two germline ends. CDR3 nucleotides: TGCGCCAGCAGCTTCTCAGGTACTGAAGCTTTCTTT. Translation gives CASSFSGTEAFF.

The gene calls are TRBV7-6 and TRBJ1-3; D remains unclear. CDR1 is SGHVS, CDR2 FNYEAQ, per germline. V shed 2 bases and J shed 4 bases, with 15 bases lying between them. The CDR3 covers 16 residues. The CDR3 spells CASSLSGAGWGNTIYF. The CDR3, as DNA: TGTGCCAGCAGCTTATCCGGTGCGGGGTGGGGAAACACCATATATTTT. The full variable domain, in which reference TRBV7-6 and TRBJ1-3 provide the parts outside the CDR3, is GAGVSQSPRYKVTKRGQDVALRCDPISGHVSLYWYRQALGQGPEFLTYFNYEAQQDKSGLPNDRFSAERPEGSISTLTIQRTEQRDSAMYRCASSLSGAGWGNTIYFGEGSWLTVV.

The rearrangement joins TRBV7-8 to TRBJ2-2; a weak D match, TRBD1 (6 bases). Germline-derived CDR1 and CDR2 are SGHVS and FQNEAQ. The CDR3 extends over 15 amino acids. Trimming shortened V by 4 bases and J by 6 bases, and 15 bases separated the two germline ends. The CDR3 DNA is TGTGCCAGCAGCTCTCAGACAGGCGGGTCCGGGGAGCTGTTTTTT. Protein sequence: CASSSQTGGSGELFF.